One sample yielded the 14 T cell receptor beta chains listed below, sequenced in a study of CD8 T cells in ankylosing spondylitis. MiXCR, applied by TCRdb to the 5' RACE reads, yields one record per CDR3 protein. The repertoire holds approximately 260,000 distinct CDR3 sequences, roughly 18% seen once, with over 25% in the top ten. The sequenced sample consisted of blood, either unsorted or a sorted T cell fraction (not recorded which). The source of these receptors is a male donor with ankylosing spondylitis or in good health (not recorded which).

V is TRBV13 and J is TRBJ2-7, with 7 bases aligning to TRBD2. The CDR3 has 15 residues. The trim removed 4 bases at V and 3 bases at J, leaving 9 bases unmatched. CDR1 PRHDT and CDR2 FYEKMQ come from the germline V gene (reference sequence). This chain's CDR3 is CASSSGPGGFYEQYF. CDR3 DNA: TGTGCCAGCAGCTCGGGACCCGGGGGGTTCTACGAGCAGTACTTC.

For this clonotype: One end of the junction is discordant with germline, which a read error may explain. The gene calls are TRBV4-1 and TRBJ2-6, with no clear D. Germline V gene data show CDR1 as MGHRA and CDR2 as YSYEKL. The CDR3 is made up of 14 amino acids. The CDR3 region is CASLEAPGTNVLTF. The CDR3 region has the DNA TGCGCCAGCCTCGAGGCTCCTGGGACCAACGTCCTGACTTTC.

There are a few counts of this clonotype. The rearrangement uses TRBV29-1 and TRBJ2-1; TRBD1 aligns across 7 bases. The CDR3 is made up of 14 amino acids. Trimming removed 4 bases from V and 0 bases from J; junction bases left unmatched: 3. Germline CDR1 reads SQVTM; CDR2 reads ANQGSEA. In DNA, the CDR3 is TGCAGCGTTGTTCGACAGGGCTCCTACAATGAGCAGTTCTTC. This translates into CSVVRQGSYNEQFF.

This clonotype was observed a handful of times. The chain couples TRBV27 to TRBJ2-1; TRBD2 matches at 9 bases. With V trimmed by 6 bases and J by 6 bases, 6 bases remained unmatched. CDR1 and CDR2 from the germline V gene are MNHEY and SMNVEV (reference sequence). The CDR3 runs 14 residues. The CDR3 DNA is TGTGCCAGCAGCGGGACTAGCAGCCTCAATGAGCAGTTCTTC. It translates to CASSGTSSLNEQFF.

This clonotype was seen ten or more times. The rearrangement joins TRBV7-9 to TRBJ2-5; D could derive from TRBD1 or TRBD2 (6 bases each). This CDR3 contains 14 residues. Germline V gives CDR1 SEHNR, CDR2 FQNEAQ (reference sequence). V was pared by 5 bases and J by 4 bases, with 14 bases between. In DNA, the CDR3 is TGTGCCAGCAGCGGAGAGGGGGGAGGAGAGACCCAGTACTTC. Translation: CASSGEGGGETQYF.

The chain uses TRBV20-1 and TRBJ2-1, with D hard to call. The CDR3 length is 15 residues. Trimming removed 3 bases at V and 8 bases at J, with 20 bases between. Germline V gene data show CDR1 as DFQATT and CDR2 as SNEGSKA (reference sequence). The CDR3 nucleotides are TGCAGTGCTAGGAGGATTAGCCCAAAGGCCCATGAGCAGTTCTTC. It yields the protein CSARRISPKAHEQFF.

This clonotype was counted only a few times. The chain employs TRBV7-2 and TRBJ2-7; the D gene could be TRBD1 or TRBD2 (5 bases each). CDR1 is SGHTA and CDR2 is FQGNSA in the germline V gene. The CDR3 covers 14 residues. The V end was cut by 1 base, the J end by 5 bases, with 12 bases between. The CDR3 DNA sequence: TGTGCCAGCAGCTTAGAGGATGGGGGTAACGAGCAGTACTTC. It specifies CASSLEDGGNEQYF.

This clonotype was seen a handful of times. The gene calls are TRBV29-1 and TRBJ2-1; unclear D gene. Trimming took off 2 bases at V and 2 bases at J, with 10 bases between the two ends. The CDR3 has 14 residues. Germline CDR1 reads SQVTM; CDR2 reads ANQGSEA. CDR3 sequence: CSVERTFPYNEQFF. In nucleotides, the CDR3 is TGCAGCGTTGAAAGGACCTTCCCCTACAATGAGCAGTTCTTC.

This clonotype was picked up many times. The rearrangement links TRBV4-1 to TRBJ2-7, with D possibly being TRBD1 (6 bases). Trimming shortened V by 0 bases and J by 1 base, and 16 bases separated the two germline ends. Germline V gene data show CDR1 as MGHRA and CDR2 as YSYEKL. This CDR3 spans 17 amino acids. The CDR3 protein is CASSQDPTGQVSYEQYF. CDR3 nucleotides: TGCGCCAGCAGCCAAGATCCTACAGGGCAAGTGTCCTACGAGCAGTACTTC.

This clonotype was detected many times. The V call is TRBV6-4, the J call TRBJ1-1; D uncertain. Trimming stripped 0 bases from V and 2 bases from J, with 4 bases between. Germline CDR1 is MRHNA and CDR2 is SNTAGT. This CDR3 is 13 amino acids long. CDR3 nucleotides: TGTGCCAGCAGTGACTCGGAAAACACTGAAGCTTTCTTT. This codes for CASSDSENTEAFF.

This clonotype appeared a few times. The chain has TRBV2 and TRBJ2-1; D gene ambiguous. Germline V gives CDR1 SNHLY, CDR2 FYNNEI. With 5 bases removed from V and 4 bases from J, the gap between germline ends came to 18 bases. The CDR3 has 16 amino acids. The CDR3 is CASSSSDQIMYNEQFF. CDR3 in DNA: TGTGCCAGCAGTTCGTCCGACCAGATCATGTACAATGAGCAGTTCTTC.

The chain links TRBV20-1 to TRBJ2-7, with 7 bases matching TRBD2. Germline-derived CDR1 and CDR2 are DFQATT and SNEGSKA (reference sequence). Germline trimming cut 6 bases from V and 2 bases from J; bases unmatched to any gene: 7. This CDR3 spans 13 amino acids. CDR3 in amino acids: CSARLLAAYEQYF. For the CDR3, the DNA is TGCAGTGCCCGGCTTCTAGCGGCCTACGAGCAGTACTTC.

The CDR3 bases are TGTGCCAGCGCTAGCGGCAGTTCCTACAATGAGCAGTTCTTC. Amino acids: CASASGSSYNEQFF. The chain combines TRBV6-1 with TRBJ2-1; 7 nucleotides align to TRBD2. The CDR3 totals 14 residues. The J segment lost 1 base and the V segment lost 8 bases, leaving 5 bases of the junction unmatched. In germline, CDR1 is MNHNS, CDR2 SASEGT.

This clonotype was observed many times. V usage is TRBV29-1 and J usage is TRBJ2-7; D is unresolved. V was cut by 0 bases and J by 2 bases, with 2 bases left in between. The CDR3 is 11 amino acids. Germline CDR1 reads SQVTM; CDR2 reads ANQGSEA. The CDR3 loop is CSVEETYEQYF. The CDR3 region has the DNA TGCAGCGTTGAAGAGACCTACGAGCAGTACTTC.